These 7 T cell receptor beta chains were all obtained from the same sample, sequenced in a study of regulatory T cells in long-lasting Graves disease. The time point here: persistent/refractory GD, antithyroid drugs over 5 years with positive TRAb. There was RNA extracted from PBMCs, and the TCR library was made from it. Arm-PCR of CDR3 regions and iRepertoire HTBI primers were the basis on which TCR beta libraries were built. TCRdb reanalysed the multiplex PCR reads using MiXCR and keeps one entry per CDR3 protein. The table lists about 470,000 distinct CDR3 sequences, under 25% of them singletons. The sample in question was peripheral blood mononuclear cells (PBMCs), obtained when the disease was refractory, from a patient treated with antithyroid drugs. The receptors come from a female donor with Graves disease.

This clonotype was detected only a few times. Here the CDR3 DNA reads TGCGCCAGCAGCTTGGCCAGTGGTCCGGAATCACCCCTCCACTTT. Protein sequence: CASSLASGPESPLHF. This chain uses TRBV5-1 with TRBJ1-6; D gene unclear. CDR3 length: 15 amino acids. Germline V gene data show CDR1 as SGHRS and CDR2 as YFSETQ. Trimming stripped 0 bases from V and 10 bases from J, with 14 bases between.

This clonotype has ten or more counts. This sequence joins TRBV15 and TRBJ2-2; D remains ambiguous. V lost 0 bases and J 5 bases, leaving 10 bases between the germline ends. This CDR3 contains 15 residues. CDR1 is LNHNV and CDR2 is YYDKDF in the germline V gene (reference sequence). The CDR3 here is CATSRDPLSTGELFF. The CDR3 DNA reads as TGTGCCACCAGCAGAGATCCCCTATCAACCGGGGAGCTGTTTTTT.

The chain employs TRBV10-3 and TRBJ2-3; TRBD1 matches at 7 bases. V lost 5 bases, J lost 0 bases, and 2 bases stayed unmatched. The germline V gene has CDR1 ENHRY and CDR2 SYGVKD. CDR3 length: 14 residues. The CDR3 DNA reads TGTGCCATCAGTACAGGGGCGAGCACAGATACGCAGTATTTT. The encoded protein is CAISTGASTDTQYF.

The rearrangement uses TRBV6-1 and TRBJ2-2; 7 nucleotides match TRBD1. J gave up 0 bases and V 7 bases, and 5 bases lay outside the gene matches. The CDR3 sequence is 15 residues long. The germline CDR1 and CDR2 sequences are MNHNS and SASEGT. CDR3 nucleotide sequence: TGTGCCAGCACCGAAGACAGGGCGAACACCGGGGAGCTGTTTTTT. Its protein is CASTEDRANTGELFF.

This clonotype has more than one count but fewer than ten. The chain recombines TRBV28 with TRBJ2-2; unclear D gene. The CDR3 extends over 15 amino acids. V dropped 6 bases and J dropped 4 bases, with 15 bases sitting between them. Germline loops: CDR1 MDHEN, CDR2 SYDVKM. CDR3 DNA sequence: TGTGCCAGCAGCGAATCTCTCCTAGGCACCGGGGAGCTGTTTTTT. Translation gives CASSESLLGTGELFF.

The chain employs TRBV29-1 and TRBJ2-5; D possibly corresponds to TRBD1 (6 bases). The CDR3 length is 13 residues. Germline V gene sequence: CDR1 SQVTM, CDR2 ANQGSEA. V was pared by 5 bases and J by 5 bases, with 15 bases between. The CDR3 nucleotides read TGCAGCGTTTCACAGGGCTGGGTGGAGACCCAGTACTTC. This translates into CSVSQGWVETQYF.

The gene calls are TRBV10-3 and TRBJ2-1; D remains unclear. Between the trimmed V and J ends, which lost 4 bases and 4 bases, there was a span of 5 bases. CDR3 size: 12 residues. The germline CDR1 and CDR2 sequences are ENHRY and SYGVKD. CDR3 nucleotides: TGTGCCATCAGTGTCTTTTACAATGAGCAGTTCTTC. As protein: CAISVFYNEQFF.